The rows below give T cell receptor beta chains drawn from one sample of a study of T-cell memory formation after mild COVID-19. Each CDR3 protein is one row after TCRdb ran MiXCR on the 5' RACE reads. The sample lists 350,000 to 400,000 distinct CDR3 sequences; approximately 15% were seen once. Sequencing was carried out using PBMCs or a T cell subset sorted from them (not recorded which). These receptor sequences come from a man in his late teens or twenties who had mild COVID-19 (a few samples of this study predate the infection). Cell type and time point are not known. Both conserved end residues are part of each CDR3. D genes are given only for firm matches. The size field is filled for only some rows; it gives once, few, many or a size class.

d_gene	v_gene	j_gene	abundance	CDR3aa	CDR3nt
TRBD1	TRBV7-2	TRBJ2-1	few	CASSSDRGAYNEQFF	TGTGCCAGCAGCTCGGACAGGGGTGCCTACAATGAGCAGTTCTTC
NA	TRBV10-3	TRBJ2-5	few	CATLSDNYVETQYF	TGTGCCACCCTGTCAGACAACTATGTAGAGACCCAGTACTTC
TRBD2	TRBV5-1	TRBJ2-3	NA	CASSRGTITDTQYF	TGCGCCAGCAGCCGCGGGACTATCACAGATACGCAGTATTTT
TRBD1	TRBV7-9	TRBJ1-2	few	CASSLGQSRFYGYTF	TGTGCCAGCAGCTTGGGACAGTCAAGGTTTTATGGCTACACCTTC
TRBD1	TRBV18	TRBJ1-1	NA	CASFGQGGTEAFF	TGTGCCAGCTTTGGACAGGGAGGCACTGAAGCTTTCTTT
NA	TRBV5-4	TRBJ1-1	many	CASSPNRVMNTEAFF	TGTGCCAGCAGCCCAAACAGGGTCATGAACACTGAAGCTTTCTTT
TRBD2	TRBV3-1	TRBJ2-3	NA	CASSRMLAGSTDTQYF	TGTGCCAGCAGCCGGATGCTAGCGGGTAGTACAGATACGCAGTATTTT
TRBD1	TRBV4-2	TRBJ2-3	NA	CASSAAQGVATTDTQYF	TGTGCCAGCAGCGCCGCCCAGGGGGTAGCCACCACAGATACGCAGTATTTT
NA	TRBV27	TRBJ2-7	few	CASSSAVGSYEQYF	TGTGCCAGCAGTTCCGCGGTAGGTAGCTACGAGCAGTACTTC
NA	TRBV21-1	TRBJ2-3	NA	CASSTFRTLPTDTQYF	TGTGCCAGCAGCACGTTCAGGACACTTCCCACAGATACGCAGTATTTT
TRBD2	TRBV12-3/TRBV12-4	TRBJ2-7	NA	CASSPGRGSYEQYF	TGTGCCAGCAGTCCAGGGAGGGGATCCTACGAGCAGTACTTC
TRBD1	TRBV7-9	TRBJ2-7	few	CASSRQGVRYEQYF	TGTGCCAGCAGCCGACAGGGCGTTCGTTACGAGCAGTACTTC
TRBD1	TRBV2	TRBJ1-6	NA	CASTDRGKGSPLHF	TGTGCCAGCACCGACAGGGGAAAAGGATCACCCCTCCACTTT
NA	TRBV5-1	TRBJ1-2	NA	CASRDGPRGGYTF	TGCGCCAGCAGGGACGGACCGAGAGGGGGCTACACCTTC
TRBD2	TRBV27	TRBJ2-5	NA	CASSSGLAIKTQYF	TGTGCCAGCAGTAGTGGACTAGCAATAAAGACCCAGTACTTC